The entry below gives a single T cell receptor (beta chain) sequence along with its context. Other DNA sequences in this sample translate to the same CDR3. Clones were sequenced by immunoSEQ multiplex PCR, and TCRdb holds only the in-frame ones, with some missing. Counted here are just over 2,000,000 clones, roughly 94% occurring once; the ten biggest clones make up 0.1% to 0.15%. The sample originates from a study of shared clonotypes between healthy human individuals. Across the study: Per donor, three plates held CD4 naive cells, three held CD4 memory, two held CD8 naive and one held CD8 memory.

The study drew its donors from healthy HIV-negative adults without recent acute infections or vaccinations. Division of CD4+ cells produced a CD45RA+ naive subset and a CD45RA-negative memory subset. CDR1 and CDR2 from the germline V gene are LNHDA and SQIVND (reference sequence). The CDR3 is 14 residues long. V was cut by 4 bases and J by 0 bases, with 10 bases left in between. The V and J genes are TRBV19 and TRBJ2-7; no definite D call. Sequenced sample: naive CD4+ T cells sorted from blood. Noted subset: CD45RA+ positively selected. This receptor was obtained from a man aged 18 to 29 in good health. CDR3 amino acids: CASSTLTGSYEQYF. As DNA, the CDR3 is TGTGCCAGTAGTACGTTGACGGGCTCCTACGAGCAGTACTTC.